This T cell receptor (beta chain) was identified during a study of blood T cells in healthy people across ages. V lost 1 base and J lost 0, with 12 bases in between. The CDR3 sequence is 15 residues long. Germline V lookup: CDR1 DFQATT, CDR2 SNEGSKA (reference sequence). This clonotype has a single count. A second about 6 to 12 cycle PCR used barcoded and J-beta primers. MiXCR was run by TCRdb on the 5' RACE reads, yielding one entry per CDR3 protein. The sample contains hundreds of thousands of distinct CDR3 sequences, nearly 60% of which appear only once. What was sequenced was blood. V and J are TRBV20-1 and TRBJ1-1; D remains unclear. The source is a man under 40 in good health. CDR3 sequence: CSARGTVGLNTEAFF. The CDR3 coding sequence is TGCAGTGCTAGAGGGACGGTGGGCCTGAACACTGAAGCTTTCTTT.